This record looks at one T cell receptor beta chain sequence and its context. The length of the CDR3 is 14 residues. Trimming stripped 6 bases from V and 5 bases from J, with 14 bases between. Germline V gene data show CDR1 as MNHEY and CDR2 as SVGAGI. These data belong to a study of control samples from healthy donors and cancer patients. This table comes from immunoSEQ multiplex PCR, and its TCRdb copy is limited to in-frame clones, with some not included. The table lists approximately 89,000 clones, 70% to 90% of them singletons. The specimen was blood. The receptor comes from a man between 45 and 60 years old in good health. This chain connects TRBV6-5 to TRBJ2-1, with D tentatively TRBD1 or TRBD2 (5 bases each). The CDR3 region has the DNA TGTGCCAGCAGGAGATACCTGGGGGACAATGAGCAGTTCTTC. Translating it yields CASRRYLGDNEQFF.